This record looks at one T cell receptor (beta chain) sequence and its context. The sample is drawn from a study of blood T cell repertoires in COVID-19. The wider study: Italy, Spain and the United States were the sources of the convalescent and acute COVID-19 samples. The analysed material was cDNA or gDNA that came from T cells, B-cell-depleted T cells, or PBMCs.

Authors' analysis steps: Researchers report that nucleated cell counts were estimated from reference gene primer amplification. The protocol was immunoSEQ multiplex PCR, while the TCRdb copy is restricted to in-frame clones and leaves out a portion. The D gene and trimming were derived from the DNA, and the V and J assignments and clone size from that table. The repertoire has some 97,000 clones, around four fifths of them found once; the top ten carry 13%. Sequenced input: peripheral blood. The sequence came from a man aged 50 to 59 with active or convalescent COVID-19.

CDR3: CASSPVWTSTLYEQYF. The CDR3 bases are TGTGCCAGCAGCCCCGTGTGGACATCAACTCTCTACGAGCAGTACTTC. The rearrangement joins TRBV11-3 to TRBJ2-7, with TRBD1 as a possible D gene (5 bases). Trimming pared 5 bases from V and 3 bases from J, leaving 20 bases between. From germline, CDR1 is SGHNT and CDR2 YENEEA. The CDR3 covers 16 residues.